The present TCR beta chain was sequenced within a study of Graves' ophthalmopathy and Graves' hyperthyroidism. Background on the study: Peripheral blood was gathered at first diagnosis, ahead of any treatment whatsoever.

Losses at the gene ends were 4 bases for V and 5 bases for J; bases not matched to a gene: 8. The CDR3 consists of 15 residues. The V gene's germline CDR1 is MNHEY and CDR2 SVGAGI. This clonotype was seen many times. Amplified material comprised TCR beta CDR3 regions derived from RNA transcripts. An opening RT-PCR round employed HTBI primers and preceded a second-round multiplex PCR. MiXCR, applied by TCRdb to the multiplex PCR reads, yields one record per CDR3 protein. Among some 380,000 distinct CDR3 sequences listed, roughly 15% were seen once. Eligible hyperthyroidism cases comprised new diagnoses of under 2 months' duration in individuals aged 18 to 65. No donor had other autoimmune disease, uncontrolled infection, pregnancy or lactation.

The sequencing input was peripheral blood. The source of this sequence is a woman between 18 and 29 years old with stable Graves' hyperthyroidism. The V and J genes are TRBV6-5 and TRBJ2-7; 10 bases agree with TRBD2. The CDR3 DNA follows: TGTGCCAGCAGTTCGGCCGGGACTAGCGTCCACGAGCAGTACTTC. Translated: CASSSAGTSVHEQYF.